This record looks at one T cell receptor beta chain sequence and its context. V shed 1 base and J shed 0 bases, with 8 bases lying between them. CDR3 length: 15 amino acids. The germline gives CDR1 SGHNT, CDR2 YYREEE (reference sequence). These data are taken from a study of long-term antiretroviral therapy in people with HIV. immunoSEQ v3.0 was run at survey level. Repertoires were generated with immunoSEQ multiplex PCR, while TCRdb's copy carries only in-frame clones and drops some. The data show thousands of clones, 78% seen once. This TCR was sampled from a man aged 35 to 55 with HIV. This sequence joins TRBV5-4 and TRBJ1-5; no definite D call. The sequences come from unsorted PBMCs, collected 1.8 years before starting antiretroviral therapy. For the CDR3, the DNA is TGTGCCAGCAGCTTGTTCGGAGATAGCAATCAGCCCCAGCATTTT. Encoded protein: CASSLFGDSNQPQHF. Full variable domain (remainder filled in from reference TRBV5-4 and TRBJ1-5): ETGVTQSPTHLIKTRGQQVTLRCSSQSGHNTVSWYQQALGQGPQFIFQYYREEENGRGNFPPRFSGLQFPNYSSELNVNALELDDSALYLCASSLFGDSNQPQHFGDGTRLSIL.